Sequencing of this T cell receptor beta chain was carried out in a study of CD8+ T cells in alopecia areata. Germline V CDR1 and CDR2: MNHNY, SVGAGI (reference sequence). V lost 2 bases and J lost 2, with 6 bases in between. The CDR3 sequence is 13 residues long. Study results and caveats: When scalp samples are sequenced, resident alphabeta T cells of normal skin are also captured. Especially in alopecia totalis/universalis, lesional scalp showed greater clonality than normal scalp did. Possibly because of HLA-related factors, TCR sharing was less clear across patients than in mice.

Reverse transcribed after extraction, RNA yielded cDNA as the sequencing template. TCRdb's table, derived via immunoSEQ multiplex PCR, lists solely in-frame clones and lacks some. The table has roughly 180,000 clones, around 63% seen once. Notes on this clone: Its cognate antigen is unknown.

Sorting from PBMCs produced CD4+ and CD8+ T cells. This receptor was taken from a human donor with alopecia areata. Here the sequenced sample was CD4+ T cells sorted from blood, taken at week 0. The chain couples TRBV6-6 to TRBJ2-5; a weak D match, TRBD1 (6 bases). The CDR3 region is CASSYGQQETQYF. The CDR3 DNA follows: TGTGCCAGCAGTTACGGACAGCAAGAGACCCAGTACTTC.